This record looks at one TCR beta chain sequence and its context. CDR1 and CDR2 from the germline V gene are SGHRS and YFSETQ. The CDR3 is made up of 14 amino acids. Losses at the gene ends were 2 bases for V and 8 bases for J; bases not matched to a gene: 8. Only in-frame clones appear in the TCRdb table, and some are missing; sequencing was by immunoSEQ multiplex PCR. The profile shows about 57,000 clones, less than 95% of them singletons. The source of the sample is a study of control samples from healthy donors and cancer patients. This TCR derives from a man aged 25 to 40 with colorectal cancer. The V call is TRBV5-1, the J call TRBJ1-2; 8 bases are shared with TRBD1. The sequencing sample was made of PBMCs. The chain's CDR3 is CASSFDRGIGGYTF. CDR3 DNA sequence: TGCGCCAGCAGCTTCGACAGGGGAATCGGGGGCTACACCTTC.